These T cell receptor beta chains were read from a single sample in a study of T cells after yellow fever vaccination. TCRdb ran MiXCR on the 5' RACE reads and lists one entry per CDR3 protein. The sample yields some 260,000 distinct CDR3 sequences, roughly 5.6% seen once. The input for sequencing was CD4+ T cells sorted from PBMCs, taken on the day of the yellow fever booster vaccination. Receptors were obtained from a man between 18 and 29 years old who received the YFV17D yellow fever vaccine. Each CDR3 is given with its conserved first and last residue. Clone size is not always given. Where it is, it says once, few, many or a class for expanded clones.

TRBV6-2/TRBV6-3	TRBJ2-1	few	CASSNLRYNEQFF
TRBV10-3	TRBJ2-3	many	CAIRTGQSSSTDTQYF
TRBV5-1	TRBJ1-2	many	CASSLVGQGAYGYTF
TRBV14	TRBJ1-2	few	CASGTGYSNYGYTF
TRBV5-1	TRBJ2-3	many	CASSLRTGTDTQYF
TRBV5-4	TRBJ2-2	many	CASSLVSTGELFF
TRBV5-1	TRBJ2-3	few	CASSAGQGGADTQYF
TRBV5-1	TRBJ2-3	many	CASSRGPNQDTQYF
TRBV5-6	TRBJ2-5	.	CASGGTSGDRTQYF
TRBV6-1	TRBJ2-3	many	CASSEPGEGVDTQYF
TRBV18	TRBJ1-4	few	CASSRPSEKLFF
TRBV12-3/TRBV12-4	TRBJ2-5	.	CASSLGRQGTPETQYF
TRBV27	TRBJ2-4	few	CASSSPRAVNIQYF
TRBV12-3/TRBV12-4	TRBJ1-6	.	CASSLAESDRSPLHF
TRBV11-1	TRBJ2-1	many	CASSYFGTVYNEQFF